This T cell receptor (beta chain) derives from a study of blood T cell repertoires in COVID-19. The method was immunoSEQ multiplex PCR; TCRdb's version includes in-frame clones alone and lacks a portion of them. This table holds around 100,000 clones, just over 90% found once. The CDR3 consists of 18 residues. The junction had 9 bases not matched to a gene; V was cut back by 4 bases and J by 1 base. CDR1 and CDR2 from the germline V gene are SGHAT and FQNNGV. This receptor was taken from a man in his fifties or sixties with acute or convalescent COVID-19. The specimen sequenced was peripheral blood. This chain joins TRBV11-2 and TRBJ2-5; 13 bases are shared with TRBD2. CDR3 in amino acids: CASSSGLAGAWGQETQYF. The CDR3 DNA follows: TGTGCCAGCAGCTCAGGACTAGCGGGAGCTTGGGGCCAAGAGACCCAGTACTTC.